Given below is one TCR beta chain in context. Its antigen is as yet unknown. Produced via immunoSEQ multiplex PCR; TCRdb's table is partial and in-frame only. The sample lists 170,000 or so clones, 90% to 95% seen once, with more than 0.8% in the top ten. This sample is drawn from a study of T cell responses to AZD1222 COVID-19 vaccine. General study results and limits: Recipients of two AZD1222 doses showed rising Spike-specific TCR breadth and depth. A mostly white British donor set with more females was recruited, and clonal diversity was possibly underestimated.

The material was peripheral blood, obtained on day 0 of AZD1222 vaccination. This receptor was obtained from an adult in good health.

CDR3 nucleotides: TGTGCCAGCAGTCCGGGACAGGGCCTCTATGGCTACACCTTC. Its protein is CASSPGQGLYGYTF. V gene TRBV27 combines with J gene TRBJ1-2; 9 positions agree with TRBD1. The CDR3 is 14 residues long. Germline trimming cut 5 bases from V and 4 bases from J; bases unmatched to any gene: 5. Germline V CDR1 and CDR2: MNHEY, SMNVEV (reference sequence).